A single T cell receptor (beta chain) is shown here with its context. Antigen specificity is unknown. This sample is part of a study of cytomegalovirus exposure and HLA in healthy donors. General study points: In all likelihood, a cluster of highly shared sequence variants was a sequencing artifact. The majority of TCR sequences were rare, yet some public TCRs appeared in many donors. What TCR beta sequences reportedly achieved was accurate prediction of HLA-A and HLA-B alleles in most subjects.

Vbeta (60) and Jbeta (13) primers were used in the PCR. Authors' data handling: Approximately 72 million unique TCR beta chains, about 10 million of them shared, were counted by a later analysis. TCRdb's copy holds only in-frame clones and misses some; the assay was immunoSEQ multiplex PCR. The DNA was the basis for D and trimming; V, J and clone size are from that table. The table records 130,000 or so clones, roughly 85% of them present only once. CDR3 length: 14 amino acids. Germline assignment: CDR1 MNHEY and CDR2 SMNVEV (reference sequence). Unmatched junction bases numbered 5, after V lost 6 bases and J lost 1 base.

The V call is TRBV27, the J call TRBJ2-7; 8 bases are shared with TRBD1. The sample comprised PBMCs. This clonotype was obtained from a man aged 40-49 years in good health and CMV-seronegative. The CDR3 sequence: CASRARQGSYEQYF. The DNA of the CDR3 is TGTGCCAGCAGGGCCCGACAGGGGTCCTACGAGCAGTACTTC.